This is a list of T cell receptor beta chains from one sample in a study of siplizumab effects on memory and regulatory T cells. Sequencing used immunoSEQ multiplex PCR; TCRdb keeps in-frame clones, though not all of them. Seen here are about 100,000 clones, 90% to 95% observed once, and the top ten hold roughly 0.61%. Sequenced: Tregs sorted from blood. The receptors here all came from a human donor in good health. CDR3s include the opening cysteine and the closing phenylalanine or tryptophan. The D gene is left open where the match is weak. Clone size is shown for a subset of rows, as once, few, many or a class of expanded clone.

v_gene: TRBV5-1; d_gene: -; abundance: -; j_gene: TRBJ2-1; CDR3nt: TGCGCCAGCAGAAGTGGGAATGAGCAGTTCTTC; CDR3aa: CASRSGNEQFF
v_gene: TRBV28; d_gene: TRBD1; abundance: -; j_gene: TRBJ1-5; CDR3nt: TGTGCCAGCAGTTACCGGACAGGGCTGGGTCAGCCCCAGCATTTT; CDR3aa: CASSYRTGLGQPQHF
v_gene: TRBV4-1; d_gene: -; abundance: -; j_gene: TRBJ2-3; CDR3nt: TGCGCCAGCAGCCGCGGTCCCCAGGTAGATACGCAGTATTTT; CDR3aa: CASSRGPQVDTQYF
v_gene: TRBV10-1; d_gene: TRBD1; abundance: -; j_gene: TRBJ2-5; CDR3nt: TGCGCCAGCAGTGAATCGGGGACAGCAAAAGAGACCCAGTACTTC; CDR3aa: CASSESGTAKETQYF
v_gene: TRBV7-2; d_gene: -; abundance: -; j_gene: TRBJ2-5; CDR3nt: TGTGCCAGCAGCCAGCGCACTAGCCGGGCAGAGACCCAGTACTTC; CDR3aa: CASSQRTSRAETQYF
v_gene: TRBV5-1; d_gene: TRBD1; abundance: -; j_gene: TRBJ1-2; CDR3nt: TGCGCCAGCAGCTTGGCATGGGACAGGGGTGGCTATGGCTACACCTTC; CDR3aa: CASSLAWDRGGYGYTF
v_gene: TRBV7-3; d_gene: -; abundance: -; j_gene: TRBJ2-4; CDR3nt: TGTGCCAGCAGCCCCCAACCGGGGTATCTGTACTTC; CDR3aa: CASSPQPGYLYF
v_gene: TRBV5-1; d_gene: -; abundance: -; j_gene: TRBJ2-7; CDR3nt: TGCGCCAGCAGCTATACAGGTTACGAGCAGTACTTC; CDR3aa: CASSYTGYEQYF
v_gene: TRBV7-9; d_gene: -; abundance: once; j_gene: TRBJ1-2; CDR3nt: TGTGCCAGCAGCTTAAACGAAGAATCAGGCTACACCTTC; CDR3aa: CASSLNEESGYTF
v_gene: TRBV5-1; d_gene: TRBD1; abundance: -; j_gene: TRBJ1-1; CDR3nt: TGCGCCAGCAGCTTGGTTGCAGGGGGCAGTAGCACTGAAGCTTTCTTT; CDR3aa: CASSLVAGGSSTEAFF
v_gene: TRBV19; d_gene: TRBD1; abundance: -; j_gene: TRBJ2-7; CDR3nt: TGTGCCAGTAGTACCTTTATACGGGACAGTTCCTCCTACGAGCAGTACTTC; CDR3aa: CASSTFIRDSSSYEQYF
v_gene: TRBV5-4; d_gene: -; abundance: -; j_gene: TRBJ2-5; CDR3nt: TGTGCCAGCAGCCCTCATAGGACCGGGATGGGGGAGACCCAGTACTTC; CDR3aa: CASSPHRTGMGETQYF
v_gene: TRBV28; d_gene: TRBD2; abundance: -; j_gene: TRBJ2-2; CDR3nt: TGTGCCAGCAGTCCCCGAGCGGGAGGGGTAAGGACCGGGGAGCTGTTTTTT; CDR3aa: CASSPRAGGVRTGELFF
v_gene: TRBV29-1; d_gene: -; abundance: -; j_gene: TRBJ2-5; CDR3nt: TGCAGCGTTGCCCGGAGCCCCGGAGAGACCCAGTACTTC; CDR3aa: CSVARSPGETQYF
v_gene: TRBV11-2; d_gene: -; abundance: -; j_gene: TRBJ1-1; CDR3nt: TGTGCCAGCAGCTTAGGAGGGGGAGGGACTAACACTGAAGCTTTCTTT; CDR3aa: CASSLGGGGTNTEAFF
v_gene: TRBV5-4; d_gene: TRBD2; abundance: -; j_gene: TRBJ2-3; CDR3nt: TGTGCCAGCAGCGATCAGACTAGCGGGAGCACAGATACGCAGTATTTT; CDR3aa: CASSDQTSGSTDTQYF
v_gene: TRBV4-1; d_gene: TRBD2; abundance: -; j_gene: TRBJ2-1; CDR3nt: TGCGCCAGCAGCCAAGGTACGGCTAGCGGGAGTGTCAATGAGCAGTTCTTC; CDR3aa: CASSQGTASGSVNEQFF
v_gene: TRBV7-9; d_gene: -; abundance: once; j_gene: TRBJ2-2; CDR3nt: TGTGCCAGCAGCAGGACAATGGACACCGGGGAGCTGTTTTTT; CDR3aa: CASSRTMDTGELFF
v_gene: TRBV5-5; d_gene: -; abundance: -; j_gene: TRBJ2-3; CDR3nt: TGTGCCAGCAGCTTGGCGGAGCTAAGTACCCGCACAGATACGCAGTATTTT; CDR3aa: CASSLAELSTRTDTQYF
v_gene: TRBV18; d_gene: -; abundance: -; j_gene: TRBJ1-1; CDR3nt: TGTGCCAGCTCACCACGATCGGGGGATGAAGCTTTCTTT; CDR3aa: CASSPRSGDEAFF
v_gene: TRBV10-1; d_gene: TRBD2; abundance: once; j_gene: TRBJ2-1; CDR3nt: TGCGCCAGCAGTGAGTCAAGGTCTAGCGGGAGTAGTGAGCAGTTCTTC; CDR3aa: CASSESRSSGSSEQFF
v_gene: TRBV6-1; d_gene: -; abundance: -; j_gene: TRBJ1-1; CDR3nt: TGTGCCAGCAGTGAAGCGGGGGGCACTGAAGCTTTCTTT; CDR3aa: CASSEAGGTEAFF
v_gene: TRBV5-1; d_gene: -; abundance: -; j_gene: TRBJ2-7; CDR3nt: TGCGCCAGCAGCTTGCCCTCGGCGGTAGGGACCGAGCAGTACTTC; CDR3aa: CASSLPSAVGTEQYF
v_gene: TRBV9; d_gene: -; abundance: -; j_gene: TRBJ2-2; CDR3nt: TGTGCCAGCAGCGCCGCGCTGAGGCAGGGTAACGGGGAGCTGTTTTTT; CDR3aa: CASSAALRQGNGELFF
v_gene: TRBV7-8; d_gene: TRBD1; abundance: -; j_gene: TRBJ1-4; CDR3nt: TGTGCCAGCAGCTTGGGACAGCTCAATGAAAAACTGTTTTTT; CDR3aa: CASSLGQLNEKLFF
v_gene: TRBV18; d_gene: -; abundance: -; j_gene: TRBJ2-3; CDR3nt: TGTGCCAGCTCACCCCTGATTTCGGACAGTCATACGCAGTATTTT; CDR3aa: CASSPLISDSHTQYF
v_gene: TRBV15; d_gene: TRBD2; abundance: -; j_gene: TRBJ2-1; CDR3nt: TGTGCCACCAGCCGACCGAAGGGACTAGCGGGAGGGCTCGATGAGCAGTTCTTC; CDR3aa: CATSRPKGLAGGLDEQFF
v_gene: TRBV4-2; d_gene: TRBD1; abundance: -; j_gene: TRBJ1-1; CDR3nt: TGTGCCAGCAGCCAAAACAGGGGAGCTTTCTTT; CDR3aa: CASSQNRGAFF
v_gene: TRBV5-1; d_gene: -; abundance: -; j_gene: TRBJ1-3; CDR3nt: TGCGCCAGCAGCTTTCTAGGAAACACCATATATTTT; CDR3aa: CASSFLGNTIYF
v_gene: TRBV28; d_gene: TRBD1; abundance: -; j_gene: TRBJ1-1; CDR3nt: TGTGCCAGCAGTTCCACAGGGGCGCTCTTAACTGAAGCTTTCTTT; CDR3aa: CASSSTGALLTEAFF
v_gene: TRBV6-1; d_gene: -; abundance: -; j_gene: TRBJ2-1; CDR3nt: TGTGCCAGCACGCAGATCAGGGCCGGTGAGCAGTTCTTC; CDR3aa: CASTQIRAGEQFF
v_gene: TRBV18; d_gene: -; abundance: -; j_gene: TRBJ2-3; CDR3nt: TGTGTCAGTAGACAGGATGAGTTACGCACAGATACGCAGTATTTT; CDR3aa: CVSRQDELRTDTQYF
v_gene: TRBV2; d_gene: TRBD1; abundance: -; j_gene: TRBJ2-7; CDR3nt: TGTGCCAGCAGTCTGACAGGGGGAATCTACGAGCAGTACTTC; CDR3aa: CASSLTGGIYEQYF
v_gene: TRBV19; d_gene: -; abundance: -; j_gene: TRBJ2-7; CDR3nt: TGTGCCAGTAGTATAGGGGGACTCGACCCCTACGAGCAGTACTTC; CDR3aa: CASSIGGLDPYEQYF
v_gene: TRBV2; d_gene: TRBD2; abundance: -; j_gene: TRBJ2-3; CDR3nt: TGTGCCAGCCAGCAGCTAGCGGGCAGCACAGATACGCAGTATTTT; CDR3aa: CASQQLAGSTDTQYF
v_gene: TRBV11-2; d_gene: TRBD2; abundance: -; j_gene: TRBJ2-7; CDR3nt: TGTGCCAGCAGCTTAGACGCTAGCGGGAGTCTCTACGAGCAGTACTTC; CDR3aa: CASSLDASGSLYEQYF
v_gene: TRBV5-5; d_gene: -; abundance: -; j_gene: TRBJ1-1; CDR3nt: TGTGCCAGCAGCTTGGGTCCAACTGAAGCTTTCTTT; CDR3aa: CASSLGPTEAFF